The 12 T cell receptor beta chains in this list originate from one sample, sequenced in a study of blood T cell repertoires in COVID-19. TCRdb's table, derived via immunoSEQ multiplex PCR, lists solely in-frame clones and lacks some. The sample contains about 210,000 clones, around 82% of which appear only once. The sample was peripheral blood. The receptors stem from a man aged 45-65 years with active or convalescent COVID-19.

The chain couples TRBV18 to TRBJ2-2; D remains ambiguous. CDR3 length: 16 residues. The germline V gene has CDR1 KGHSH and CDR2 LQKENI. V lost 1 base, J lost 0 bases, and 9 bases lay in between. The CDR3 bases are TGTGCCAGCTCACCACTCCTCGTTTCGAACACCGGGGAGCTGTTTTTT. Residues: CASSPLLVSNTGELFF. The variable domain in full, completed from reference TRBV18 and TRBJ2-2, reads NAGVMQNPRHLVRRRGQEARLRCSPMKGHSHVYWYRQLPEEGLKFMVYLQKENIIDESGMPKERFSAEFPKEGPSILRIQQVVRGDSAAYFCASSPLLVSNTGELFFGEGSRLTVL.

The chain is built from TRBV7-9 and TRBJ2-3; 7 bases match TRBD2. This CDR3 is built from 17 residues. Per germline, CDR1 SEHNR and CDR2 FQNEAQ (reference sequence). Trimming removed 5 bases from V and 2 bases from J; junction bases left unmatched: 13. The CDR3 coding sequence is TGTGCCAGCAGCCCTACCCGGACTAGAGGGACCACAGATACGCAGTATTTT. Translating it yields CASSPTRTRGTTDTQYF.

As DNA, the CDR3 is TGTGCCAGTTCGGACAGGAACACTGAAGCTTTCTTT. Protein: CASSDRNTEAFF. The chain recombines TRBV19 with TRBJ1-1; D is possibly TRBD1 (6 bases). The germline V and J ends were trimmed by 8 bases and 1 base, with 8 bases remaining between them. The CDR3 runs to 12 residues. Germline values: CDR1 LNHDA, CDR2 SQIVND (reference sequence).

This clone was counted between two and nine times. The V call is TRBV5-5, the J call TRBJ1-1; no clear D gene. This CDR3 comprises 12 residues. V lost 4 bases and J 1 base, leaving 5 bases between the germline ends. Looked up from germline, CDR1 is SGHKS and CDR2 is YYEKEE (reference sequence). CDR3 sequence reads: CASSRQNTEAFF. The CDR3 DNA reads as TGTGCCAGCAGCAGACAGAACACTGAAGCTTTCTTT.

The chain joins TRBV10-1 to TRBJ2-3; the match to TRBD2 covers 12 bases. The CDR3 runs to 16 residues. V was pared by 2 bases and J by 4 bases, with 4 bases of the junction left unmatched. Looked up from germline, CDR1 is WNHNN and CDR2 is SYGVQD (reference sequence). The CDR3 nucleotides are TGCGCCAGCAGTGAGGCCCTAGCGGGAGGGCCAGATACGCAGTATTTT. This sequence encodes CASSEALAGGPDTQYF.

V gene TRBV2 combines with J gene TRBJ1-6; 9 bases match TRBD1. V lost 6 bases to trimming and J lost 4 bases; unmatched junction nucleotides: 7. Germline V CDR1 and CDR2: SNHLY, FYNNEI. CDR3 length: 16 residues. The CDR3 here is CASSRPDRGYNSPLHF. As DNA, the CDR3 is TGTGCCAGCAGCCGACCGGACAGGGGATATAATTCACCCCTCCACTTT.

This sequence joins TRBV4-1 and TRBJ1-2; 7 bases align to TRBD1. Germline V CDR1 and CDR2: MGHRA, YSYEKL. The CDR3 has 15 amino acids. J lost 5 bases, V lost 1 base, and 7 bases had no gene match. CDR3 region: CASSQGQGPLYGYTF. Written as DNA, the CDR3 is TGCGCCAGCAGCCAAGGACAGGGCCCCCTTTATGGCTACACCTTC.

The chain combines TRBV7-9 with TRBJ1-2, with a tentative D call TRBD1 (5 bases). The germline gives CDR1 SEHNR, CDR2 FQNEAQ (reference sequence). V was shortened by 5 bases and J by 4 bases, with 26 bases between the two germline ends. This CDR3 contains 18 residues. CDR3 DNA: TGTGCCAGCAGCCCCCGGGACCGGGAGTTACTTTCGGGCTATGGCTACACCTTC. Translation gives CASSPRDRELLSGYGYTF.

V gene TRBV3-1 (or the pseudogene TRBV3-2) combines with J gene TRBJ1-2; D is uncertain. The CDR3 runs to 13 residues. The V gene's germline CDR1 is LGHDT and CDR2 YNNKEL (reference sequence). Trimming removed 2 bases from V and 4 bases from J, with 8 bases in between. CDR3 amino acids: CASSQRGFYGYTF. CDR3 nucleotide sequence: TGTGCCAGCAGCCAACGGGGATTCTATGGCTACACCTTC.

The V gene is TRBV5-1, the J gene TRBJ1-1, with unresolved D. V shed 0 bases and J shed 1 base, with 4 bases lying between them. This CDR3 contains 13 residues. Germline CDR1 and CDR2: SGHRS and YFSETQ. The CDR3 DNA follows: TGCGCCAGCAGCTTGGAGCCGAACACTGAAGCTTTCTTT. It translates to CASSLEPNTEAFF.

The chain couples TRBV7-2 to TRBJ2-1, with 8 nucleotides matching TRBD1. This CDR3 is 17 amino acids long. The trim removed 5 bases at V and 9 bases at J, leaving 18 bases unmatched. Germline V gene data show CDR1 as SGHTA and CDR2 as FQGNSA. Here the CDR3 DNA reads TGTGCCAGCAGCACGAGATCCTTAGCGACAACAGGGGGTGAGCAGTTCTTC. Amino acid sequence: CASSTRSLATTGGEQFF.

V usage is TRBV6-5 and J usage is TRBJ1-4; D is uncertain. Germline CDR1 is MNHEY and CDR2 is SVGAGI. The V end lost 6 bases, the J end lost 4 bases, and 12 bases lay between the germline ends. The CDR3 loop spans 14 amino acids. CDR3 nucleotide sequence: TGTGCCAGCAGCACGGGAGCGGGTAATGAAAAACTGTTTTTT. Translation: CASSTGAGNEKLFF.